What follows describes a single TCR beta chain. Its target is not known. This CDR3 is 13 amino acids long. Germline V gene lookup returns CDR1 SGHNT and CDR2 YYREEE (reference sequence). Trimming removed 1 base at V and 8 bases at J, with 10 bases between. At baseline, cycle 4 day 1, and cycle 7 day 1, blood was sampled. The sample is drawn from a study of OX40 agonist ivuxolimab in advanced cancers. Study overall: Patients' therapy was ivuxolimab, an antibody that acts as an agonist of OX40 (CD134). Those treated in dose escalation had hepatocellular carcinoma, melanoma, renal cell cancer or head and neck cancer.

Study-wide findings and caveats: Expanded peripheral T cells had an undetermined antigen specificity.

Profiling relied on immunoSEQ multiplex PCR, and the TCRdb table lists in-frame clones only, not all of them. The sample records roughly 42,000 clones, roughly 92% being singletons. The sequence came from an adult with an advanced solid tumor such as melanoma, head and neck, liver or kidney cancer. The chain combines TRBV5-4 with TRBJ2-1; perhaps D is TRBD1 or TRBD2 (5 bases each). The sample consisted of CD4+ or CD8+ T cells sorted from blood, taken in a trial of the OX40 agonist ivuxolimab. CDR3: CASSLWGSHEQFF. CDR3 DNA sequence: TGTGCCAGCAGCTTGTGGGGGTCGCATGAGCAGTTCTTC.